This is a list of T cell receptor beta chains from one sample in a study of blood T cell repertoires in COVID-19. Method: immunoSEQ multiplex PCR; TCRdb's copy keeps in-frame clones and lacks some. The sample has more than 250,000 clones, approximately 80% seen once. Source material: PBMCs or T cells enriched from blood (not recorded which). These receptors originate from a man between 40 and 49 years old who had been exposed to COVID-19. The CDR3 runs from the conserved cysteine through the conserved F or W. D genes are given only for firm matches. Only part of the rows carry a size: once, few, many, or a class if the clone is expanded.

abundance,j_gene,d_gene,v_gene,CDR3aa,CDR3nt
.,TRBJ1-1,.,TRBV30,CACVKNTEAFF,TGTGCCTGCGTTAAGAACACTGAAGCTTTCTTT
.,TRBJ2-1,.,TRBV4-1,CASSQGGGIRNEQFF,TGCGCCAGCAGCCAAGGCGGCGGGATTAGGAATGAGCAGTTCTTC
.,TRBJ2-3,.,TRBV3-1/TRBV3-2,CASSQDRLVTDTQYF,TGTGCCAGCAGCCAAGATCGACTTGTCACAGATACGCAGTATTTT
.,TRBJ2-5,.,TRBV6-2/TRBV6-3,CASSRPPALEPADF,TGTGCCAGCAGTCGCCCTCCAGCCCTAGAACCCGCCGACTTC
.,TRBJ2-1,TRBD1,TRBV24-1,CATSDNRGSWFF,TGTGCCACCAGTGATAACAGGGGTTCATGGTTCTTC
.,TRBJ2-1,.,TRBV12-5,CASGPRMGLNEQFF,TGTGCTAGTGGCCCTAGGATGGGACTCAATGAGCAGTTCTTC
few,TRBJ2-1,TRBD1,TRBV5-1,CASSRGQAGNEQFF,TGCGCCAGCAGCAGAGGACAGGCCGGCAATGAGCAGTTCTTC
few,TRBJ2-5,.,TRBV7-9,CASSLARGLETQYF,TGTGCCAGCAGCTTAGCGCGGGGTTTGGAGACCCAGTACTTC
.,TRBJ2-1,TRBD1,TRBV7-9,CASSPGTGNSEQFF,TGTGCCAGCAGCCCTGGGACAGGGAACAGTGAGCAGTTCTTC
.,TRBJ2-3,.,TRBV28,CASRRRALTDTQYF,TGTGCCAGCAGAAGGAGGGCCCTCACAGATACGCAGTATTTT
.,TRBJ2-1,TRBD2,TRBV30,CAWSVIAGTYNEQFF,TGTGCCTGGAGTGTAATAGCGGGGACCTACAATGAGCAGTTCTTC
.,TRBJ2-3,.,TRBV11-3,CASSLGRAADTQYF,TGTGCCAGCAGCTTAGGCAGGGCGGCAGATACGCAGTATTTT
.,TRBJ1-2,TRBD1,TRBV5-1,CASSPMDPGQGLLSDF,TGCGCCAGCAGCCCGATGGACCCGGGACAGGGCCTGCTGTCCGACTTC
.,TRBJ2-3,.,TRBV19,CASSNPGTDTDTQYF,TGTGCCAGTAGTAACCCGGGAACCGACACAGATACGCAGTATTTT
.,TRBJ2-7,TRBD2,TRBV9,CASSVQAGAAYEQYF,TGTGCCAGCAGCGTGCAAGCGGGAGCGGCCTACGAGCAGTACTTC
.,TRBJ2-1,.,TRBV7-2,CASSLAKTSFREQFF,TGTGCCAGCAGCTTAGCGAAAACTAGCTTCCGGGAGCAGTTCTTC
.,TRBJ2-5,TRBD2,TRBV19,CASSISGGREQETQYF,TGTGCCAGTAGTATATCGGGGGGGCGGGAGCAAGAGACCCAGTACTTC
.,TRBJ1-3,.,TRBV15,CATSRAGSLDGNTIYF,TGTGCCACCAGCAGAGCAGGGTCTCTGGATGGAAACACCATATATTTT
few,TRBJ2-7,.,TRBV10-3,CAIMAAETYEQYF,TGTGCCATCATGGCGGCGGAGACCTACGAGCAGTACTTC
.,TRBJ2-1,.,TRBV12-3/TRBV12-4,CASSQTRYEQFF,TGTGCCAGCAGTCAGACTAGATATGAGCAGTTCTTC
once,TRBJ2-3,TRBD2,TRBV6-1,CASSEVLSGSTDTQYF,TGTGCCAGCAGTGAAGTCCTTAGCGGGAGCACAGATACGCAGTATTTT
.,TRBJ2-1,TRBD2,TRBV7-8,CASRTGTSGSREQFF,TGTGCCAGTCGAACAGGGACTAGCGGCTCTAGAGAGCAGTTCTTC
.,TRBJ2-2,.,TRBV3-1/TRBV3-2,CASSYRSGELFF,TGTGCCAGCAGCTACAGGTCCGGGGAGCTGTTTTTT
.,TRBJ2-1,TRBD2,TRBV7-8,CASSPILGLGTSGKHRTYNEQFF,TGTGCCAGCAGCCCCATACTTGGTCTAGGGACTAGCGGGAAACATCGAACCTACAATGAGCAGTTCTTC
.,TRBJ1-1,TRBD1,TRBV10-1,CASRPTGPGAEAFF,TGCGCCAGCAGACCGACAGGGCCTGGCGCTGAAGCTTTCTTT
.,TRBJ2-5,.,TRBV5-6,CASSLLTGQETQYF,TGTGCCAGCAGCTTGTTGACAGGACAAGAGACCCAGTACTTC
.,TRBJ2-1,TRBD2,TRBV5-1,CASSLGTSGSLYEQFF,TGCGCCAGCAGCTTGGGGACTAGCGGGAGTCTCTATGAGCAGTTCTTC
.,TRBJ2-1,TRBD1,TRBV27,CATRKETGLYNEQFF,TGTGCCACCAGAAAGGAGACAGGGCTCTACAATGAGCAGTTCTTC
.,TRBJ2-7,TRBD2,TRBV29-1,CSVGGGRPSLYEQYF,TGCAGCGTTGGGGGGGGACGGCCCTCCTTGTACGAGCAGTACTTC
.,TRBJ2-1,TRBD2,TRBV12-3/TRBV12-4,CASSLWMGGVFF,TGTGCCAGCAGTTTATGGATGGGAGGGGTGTTCTTC
once,TRBJ2-3,TRBD2,TRBV7-3,CASSLLGGDTQYF,TGTGCCAGCAGCTTACTCGGGGGGGATACGCAGTATTTT
.,TRBJ1-4,.,TRBV10-3,CAISDLGSREKLFF,TGTGCCATCAGTGATTTGGGGAGCCGCGAAAAACTGTTTTTT